What follows are 4 T cell receptor beta chains derived from one specimen sequenced in a study of breast tumors, draining lymph nodes, adjacent tissues. TCRdb redid the calling of the multiplex PCR reads with MiXCR, one entry per CDR3 protein. The sample comprises under 350,000 distinct CDR3 sequences, 30% of which are singletons, and under 1.2% rests with the top ten. Axillary draining lymph nodes of breast cancer patients supplied the node samples. The sample was axillary lymph node tissue. These receptors were obtained from a female donor with breast cancer. Some clones in this sample may be carry-over from other donors' samples.

This clonotype was counted a few times. The chain joins TRBV7-2 to TRBJ1-1; D not resolved. The CDR3 totals 14 residues. Trimming stripped 2 bases from V and 1 base from J, with 8 bases between. Germline CDR1 and CDR2: SGHTA and FQGNSA. The CDR3 protein is CASSLFPGNTEAFF. The CDR3 region has the DNA TGTGCCAGCAGCTTATTCCCAGGGAACACTGAAGCTTTCTTT. Supplemented by reference TRBV7-2 and TRBJ1-1, the full variable domain reads GAGVSQSPSNKVTEKGKDVELRCDPISGHTALYWYRQSLGQGLEFLIYFQGNSAPDKSGLPSDRFSAERTGGSVSTLTIQRTQQEDSAVYLCASSLFPGNTEAFFGQGTRLTVV.

About this clonotype itself: A much bigger clone sits one base away, suggesting this may be a read error. The genes are TRBV24-1 and TRBJ2-4; D might be TRBD2 (5 bases). Germline V lookup: CDR1 KGHDR, CDR2 SFDVKD. The CDR3 is 16 amino acids. The CDR3 sequence is CATSDLTLLAKSIQYF. As DNA, the CDR3 is TGTGCCACCAGTGATTTGACCCTCCTAGCCAAAAGCATTCAGTACTTC.

This clonotype appeared once. The V gene is TRBV11-2, the J gene TRBJ2-7; D unresolved. Trimming took 3 bases from V and 0 from J, leaving 21 bases between them. CDR3 length: 18 amino acids. Germline values: CDR1 SGHAT, CDR2 FQNNGV. CDR3 sequence: CASSLSIGSPLSSYEQYF. The CDR3 coding sequence is TGTGCCAGCAGCTTGAGTATTGGGTCACCGCTTAGCTCCTACGAGCAGTACTTC.

V is TRBV19 and J is TRBJ1-5, with D uncertain. The V end was cut by 1 base, the J end by 11 bases, with 18 bases between. The CDR3 extends over 15 amino acids. CDR1 and CDR2 (germline): LNHDA, SQIVND (reference sequence). The CDR3 DNA is TGTGCCAGTAGTATAGCCAGGATAGACAAAGAGACCCAGCATTTT. Translated: CASSIARIDKETQHF.